One sample yielded the 9 T cell receptor beta chains listed below, sequenced in a study of blood T cell repertoires in COVID-19. TCRdb's table, derived via immunoSEQ multiplex PCR, lists solely in-frame clones and lacks some. Of just under 350,000 clones in the sample, around 80% were seen once. The specimen was peripheral blood. These receptors all stem from a young man with active or convalescent COVID-19.

The chain links TRBV11-2 to TRBJ1-3; possible D gene TRBD1, 6 bases. Germline values: CDR1 SGHAT, CDR2 FQNNGV. Trimming cost V 8 bases and J 4 bases, with 18 bases left between them. The CDR3 loop spans 15 amino acids. CDR3 loop: CASGPEQGIGNTIYF. The CDR3 coding sequence is TGTGCCAGCGGTCCCGAACAGGGCATAGGAAACACCATATATTTT.

This chain connects TRBV4-3 to TRBJ1-1; D is possibly TRBD1 (5 bases). The CDR3 has 14 residues. Germline-derived CDR1 and CDR2 are LGHNA and YSLEER. V lost 2 bases, J lost 5 bases, and 12 bases lay in between. CDR3 nucleotide sequence: TGCGCCAGCAGCCAATACGGGGGGAGGACTGAAGCTTTCTTT. It encodes CASSQYGGRTEAFF.

This sequence joins TRBV7-2 and TRBJ2-3, with 9 bases aligning to TRBD1. V was clipped by 5 bases and J by 6 bases; unmatched bases: 6. Germline V CDR1 and CDR2: SGHTA, FQGNSA. The CDR3 runs 14 residues. The DNA for the CDR3 is TGTGCCAGCAGCGAACAGGGGGCTGGGGATACGCAGTATTTT. Its protein is CASSEQGAGDTQYF.

This clone was seen more than once but under ten times. This chain uses TRBV2 with TRBJ2-3, with D possibly being TRBD1 (5 bases). Germline values: CDR1 SNHLY, CDR2 FYNNEI. The V end was cut by 7 bases, the J end by 2 bases, with 13 bases between. The CDR3 has 14 residues. This chain's CDR3 is CASMRTPATDTQYF. The CDR3 nucleotides are TGTGCCAGCATGAGGACACCAGCCACAGATACGCAGTATTTT.

This chain connects TRBV6-5 to TRBJ2-5, with 8 nucleotides matching TRBD1. Germline V gene sequence: CDR1 MNHEY, CDR2 SVGAGI. This CDR3 has 15 residues. The V and J ends lost 2 bases and 5 bases, in that order; junction bases with no gene match: 7. The CDR3 DNA follows: TGTGCCAGCAGTTACGTGGGACAGGTCGGCGAGACCCAGTACTTC. Its protein product is CASSYVGQVGETQYF.

In this sample, this clone turned up once. The chain joins TRBV4-2 to TRBJ2-2, with 9 bases that match TRBD2. V was pared by 5 bases and J by 1 base, with 8 bases of the junction left unmatched. This CDR3 spans 17 amino acids. Germline V gives CDR1 LGHNA, CDR2 YNFKEQ. The CDR3 DNA follows: TGTGCCAGCAGCTTGACTAGCGGAGAATTGAACACCGGGGAGCTGTTTTTT. It encodes CASSLTSGELNTGELFF.

The rearrangement uses TRBV4-3 and TRBJ2-1; maybe TRBD2 (5 bases). Trimming removed 4 bases at V and 4 bases at J, with 20 bases between. Germline-derived CDR1 and CDR2 are LGHNA and YSLEER. This CDR3 contains 17 residues. CDR3 sequence reads: CASSRAGRQTGYNEQFF. The CDR3 DNA is TGCGCCAGCAGCCGTGCCGGGCGCCAAACGGGGTACAATGAGCAGTTCTTC.

The rearrangement links TRBV11-2 to TRBJ2-5, with D unresolved. Germline CDR1 reads SGHAT; CDR2 reads FQNNGV. The CDR3 extends over 15 amino acids. V was shortened by 2 bases and J by 2 bases, with 12 bases between the two germline ends. The CDR3: CASSLRVRSQETQYF. The DNA for the CDR3 is TGTGCCAGCAGCTTAAGAGTACGTAGTCAAGAGACCCAGTACTTC. The full variable domain, rest sourced from reference TRBV11-2 and TRBJ2-5, is EAGVAQSPRYKIIEKRQSVAFWCNPISGHATLYWYQQILGQGPKLLIQFQNNGVVDDSQLPKDRFSAERLKGVDSTLKIQPAKLEDSAVYLCASSLRVRSQETQYFGPGTRLLVL.

The rearrangement joins TRBV3-1 (or the pseudogene TRBV3-2) to TRBJ1-5; 9 bases map to TRBD1. Germline V gives CDR1 LGHDT, CDR2 YNNKEL (reference sequence). Trimming removed 5 bases from V and 4 bases from J; junction bases left unmatched: 6. This CDR3 has 15 amino acids. The chain's CDR3 is CASSGQGKRNQPQHF. As DNA, the CDR3 is TGTGCCAGCAGCGGACAGGGGAAACGGAATCAGCCCCAGCATTTT.